These 30 T cell receptor beta chains share one sample of origin, sequenced in a study of blood T cell repertoires in COVID-19. TCRdb's table, derived via immunoSEQ multiplex PCR, lists solely in-frame clones and lacks some. The sample shows about 240,000 clones, around 90% of them seen only once. What was sequenced was peripheral blood. The receptors were sampled from a man in his sixties who had recovered from COVID-19.

This clone turned up a few times. The chain is built from TRBV12-3 or TRBV12-4 and TRBJ1-2; a possible D gene is TRBD1 (6 bases). This CDR3 has 13 residues. The V and J ends lost 8 bases and 5 bases respectively, with 15 bases between them. CDR3 in amino acids: CASRSRGHYGYTF. In DNA, the CDR3 is TGTGCCAGCCGATCTCGGGGACATTATGGCTACACCTTC.

For the CDR3, the DNA is TGTGCCATCATGCGGACTAGGGACAATGAGCAGTTCTTC. It is translated as CAIMRTRDNEQFF. The chain joins TRBV10-3 to TRBJ2-1; 7 nucleotides line up with TRBD2. Losses at the gene ends were 7 bases for V and 5 bases for J; bases not matched to a gene: 5. CDR1 and CDR2 from the germline V gene are ENHRY and SYGVKD. The CDR3 is 13 amino acids.

The rearrangement links TRBV6-2 or TRBV6-3 to TRBJ2-2; TRBD2 matches 11 bases. This CDR3 spans 19 amino acids. Germline V gene data show CDR1 as MNHEY and CDR2 as SVGEGT. The V and J ends lost 2 bases and 2 bases, in that order; junction bases with no gene match: 10. CDR3 bases: TGTGCCAGCAGTTACGGTTGGGGACTAGCGGAGACCAACACCGGGGAGCTGTTTTTT. This sequence encodes CASSYGWGLAETNTGELFF.

The chain employs TRBV5-6 and TRBJ2-7; D gene ambiguous. Germline V gives CDR1 SGHDT, CDR2 YYEEEE. Trimming left V 1 base short and J 0 bases short, with 11 bases between. This CDR3 has 15 residues. The DNA of the CDR3 is TGTGCCAGCAGCTTGAGAAGTTATAGCTCCTACGAGCAGTACTTC. Residues: CASSLRSYSSYEQYF.

V gene TRBV7-2 combines with J gene TRBJ2-2; D unclear. V was clipped by 5 bases and J by 6 bases, with 7 bases between them. CDR1 is SGHTA and CDR2 is FQGNSA in the germline V gene. CDR3 length: 12 residues. CDR3 bases: TGTGCCAGCAGCCAGATCTCCGGGGAGCTGTTTTTT. This encodes CASSQISGELFF.

The V gene is TRBV19, the J gene TRBJ2-1; no clear D gene. The germline V and J ends were trimmed by 5 bases and 0 bases, with 14 bases remaining between them. Germline V gene lookup returns CDR1 LNHDA and CDR2 SQIVND (reference sequence). The CDR3 length is 16 residues. The CDR3 DNA reads as TGTGCCAGTAGTCGATCCACTGCGAGCTCCTACAATGAGCAGTTCTTC. It encodes CASSRSTASSYNEQFF.

The chain carries TRBV5-1 and TRBJ2-3, with D perhaps TRBD1 (5 bases). V was clipped by 0 bases and J by 4 bases, with 9 bases between them. Germline V gene sequence: CDR1 SGHRS, CDR2 YFSETQ. This CDR3 contains 14 residues. CDR3 protein: CASSLGRGPDTQYF. Written as DNA, the CDR3 is TGCGCCAGCAGCTTGGGTAGGGGTCCAGATACGCAGTATTTT.

This chain links TRBV6-5 with TRBJ1-2; 10 bases are shared with TRBD1. CDR1 is MNHEY and CDR2 is SVGAGI in the germline V gene. J gave up 8 bases and V 6 bases, and 12 bases lay outside the gene matches. The CDR3 runs to 15 residues. The CDR3 sequence is CASRSDRGRLEGYTF. CDR3 nucleotide sequence: TGTGCCAGCAGGTCAGACAGGGGGCGGTTGGAGGGCTACACCTTC.

This clone was seen more than once but under ten times. The chain carries TRBV7-9 and TRBJ1-1, with 7 bases aligning to TRBD1. The V and J ends lost 5 bases and 1 base, in that order; junction bases with no gene match: 10. The CDR3 covers 16 residues. Germline loops: CDR1 SEHNR, CDR2 FQNEAQ (reference sequence). CDR3 bases: TGTGCCAGCAGCCCGAAAGGACAGGCTCAGAACACTGAAGCTTTCTTT. This codes for CASSPKGQAQNTEAFF.

Details on this clone: One end of the junction does not line up with germline, which may come from a read error. The sample holds other DNA sequences that translate to the same CDR3. This rearrangement joins TRBV12-3 or TRBV12-4 to TRBJ2-5, with TRBD2 as a possible D gene (6 bases). This CDR3 spans 13 amino acids. In DNA form, the CDR3 reads TGTGCCAGCGGCAAGGGAGGTCAAGAGACTCAGTACTTC. Its protein is CASGKGGQETQYF.

In regard to this clone: Other DNA sequences in the same sample also yield this CDR3. The V and J genes are TRBV11-2 and TRBJ1-2; the match to TRBD1 covers 9 bases. The CDR3 has 14 residues. J was trimmed by 8 bases and V by 3 bases; bases with no gene match: 7. In germline, CDR1 is SGHAT, CDR2 FQNNGV. The CDR3: CASSFTGQGDGYTF. CDR3 nucleotides: TGTGCCAGCAGCTTCACGGGACAGGGAGACGGCTACACCTTC.

The rearrangement links TRBV5-1 to TRBJ2-7, with 11 positions matching TRBD2. The germline V gene has CDR1 SGHRS and CDR2 YFSETQ. With 0 bases clipped from V and 9 bases from J, the junction kept 14 bases outside the gene matches. The CDR3 is 17 residues long. CDR3 bases: TGCGCCAGCAGCTTGGACCTAGCGGGGGGCCAAGCACCTCGGCAGTACTTC. Protein sequence: CASSLDLAGGQAPRQYF.

The chain links TRBV5-1 to TRBJ1-1; possibly TRBD1 for D (5 bases). This CDR3 spans 14 amino acids. Germline V lookup: CDR1 SGHRS, CDR2 YFSETQ. V was trimmed by 0 bases and J by 1 base, leaving 7 bases between them. The CDR3 DNA is TGCGCCAGCAGCTTGGAGGGGTGGAACACTGAAGCTTTCTTT. It specifies CASSLEGWNTEAFF.

The chain recombines TRBV5-4 with TRBJ1-2; possible D gene TRBD1, 6 bases. Trimming left V 3 bases short and J 4 bases short, with 13 bases between. The CDR3 contains 14 residues. Germline loops: CDR1 SGHNT, CDR2 YYREEE (reference sequence). The CDR3: CASSSQGMGYGYTF. The CDR3, as DNA: TGTGCCAGCAGCTCACAGGGTATGGGCTATGGCTACACCTTC.

The chain couples TRBV5-1 to TRBJ2-3, with a tentative D call TRBD1 (5 bases). The CDR3 has 13 residues. Deletions cut 1 base from V and 9 bases from J, with 12 bases between. Germline assignment: CDR1 SGHRS and CDR2 YFSETQ. In nucleotides, the CDR3 is TGCGCCAGCAGCTTGAAAGACAGAGAGACGCAGTATTTT. Translation: CASSLKDRETQYF.

This chain connects TRBV28 to TRBJ1-5, with D possibly TRBD1 on 5 matching bases. Germline loops: CDR1 MDHEN, CDR2 SYDVKM. Trimming removed 8 bases at V and 4 bases at J, with 15 bases between. This CDR3 comprises 14 residues. In nucleotides, the CDR3 is TGTGCCAGCCTCATACGGGGGGAAAATCAGCCCCAGCATTTT. Encoded protein: CASLIRGENQPQHF.

This clone was detected only a few times. This chain connects TRBV5-1 to TRBJ2-5, with TRBD1 as a possible D gene (6 bases). Trimming took 2 bases from V and 3 from J, leaving 8 bases between them. The CDR3 loop spans 13 amino acids. CDR1 is SGHRS and CDR2 is YFSETQ in the germline V gene. The CDR3 protein is CASSFEGEETQYF. CDR3 sequence (DNA): TGCGCCAGCAGCTTTGAGGGGGAAGAGACCCAGTACTTC.

This clone appeared a single time. V is TRBV9 and J is TRBJ2-3; D is possibly TRBD2 (6 bases). The CDR3 totals 14 residues. The V gene's germline CDR1 is SGDLS and CDR2 YYNGEE. V was clipped by 0 bases and J by 9 bases, with 14 bases between them. Here the CDR3 reads CASSVGNYGGTQYF. CDR3 nucleotide sequence: TGTGCCAGCAGCGTAGGCAACTACGGGGGAACGCAGTATTTT.

The genes are TRBV5-1 and TRBJ1-6, with 7 bases that match TRBD1. This CDR3 region has 14 residues. The germline CDR1 and CDR2 sequences are SGHRS and YFSETQ. Trimming took 6 bases from V and 9 from J; bases not matched to a gene: 9. CDR3 sequence reads: CASTSEGAASPLHF. In DNA, the CDR3 is TGCGCCAGCACGTCGGAGGGGGCAGCTTCACCCCTCCACTTT.

This clone was counted a single time. The chain couples TRBV29-1 to TRBJ1-2; the D is unclear. Looked up from germline, CDR1 is SQVTM and CDR2 is ANQGSEA. Deletions cut 4 bases from V and 5 bases from J, with 11 bases between. This CDR3 comprises 12 residues. The DNA of the CDR3 is TGCAGCGTTGGTAGCAGAGGGTATGGCTACACCTTC. Translation: CSVGSRGYGYTF.

The V gene is TRBV10-3, the J gene TRBJ2-1; 8 nucleotides align to TRBD2. The CDR3 runs 15 residues. With V trimmed by 3 bases and J by 4 bases, 5 bases remained unmatched. Germline CDR1 and CDR2: ENHRY and SYGVKD. The CDR3 here is CAISERTSLYNEQFF. The CDR3 coding sequence is TGTGCCATCAGTGAAAGGACTAGCCTTTACAATGAGCAGTTCTTC.

The chain couples TRBV6-1 to TRBJ1-4; D unresolved. CDR3 length: 17 residues. CDR1 and CDR2 (germline): MNHNS, SASEGT. Trimming took 4 bases from V and 6 from J, leaving 21 bases between them. The CDR3 loop is CASSAGLYARADEKLFF. In DNA, the CDR3 is TGTGCCAGCAGTGCCGGCTTATATGCGCGGGCGGATGAAAAACTGTTTTTT.

This clone was observed a few times. V and J are TRBV19 and TRBJ1-6; TRBD1 matches at 9 bases. The V segment lost 6 bases and the J segment 9 bases; nucleotides outside the gene matches: 9. This CDR3 contains 15 residues. Germline values: CDR1 LNHDA, CDR2 SQIVND (reference sequence). CDR3 bases: TGTGCCAGTAGCACCCCTGGACAGGGGAGTTCACCCCTCCACTTT. This gives the protein CASSTPGQGSSPLHF.

This chain links TRBV18 with TRBJ2-2; D unresolved. Germline V gene lookup returns CDR1 KGHSH and CDR2 LQKENI. The CDR3 is 13 amino acids. The V end lost 0 bases, the J end lost 6 bases, and 5 bases lay between the germline ends. CDR3 sequence: CASSPPRAGELFF. The CDR3 DNA follows: TGTGCCAGCTCACCACCGAGAGCCGGGGAGCTGTTTTTT.

This chain uses TRBV7-8 with TRBJ2-1, with D hard to call. Trimming left V 5 bases short and J 0 bases short, with 11 bases between. The CDR3 contains 15 residues. Germline CDR1 SGHVS, CDR2 FQNEAQ. In DNA, the CDR3 is TGTGCCAGCAGCCTAACAGTAAACTCCTACAATGAGCAGTTCTTC. Translated, it gives CASSLTVNSYNEQFF.

The chain combines TRBV10-3 with TRBJ2-7; D might be TRBD2 (7 bases). The CDR3 has 12 residues. CDR1 and CDR2 (germline): ENHRY, SYGVKD. V dropped 8 bases and J dropped 7 bases, with 15 bases sitting between them. CDR3 sequence: CAIWGGRGEQYV. The CDR3 coding sequence is TGTGCCATCTGGGGGGGCCGGGGAGAGCAGTACGTC.

This chain connects TRBV7-2 to TRBJ1-1, with 8 nucleotides matching TRBD1. The CDR3 is made up of 11 amino acids. The V gene end was trimmed by 4 bases and the J gene end by 11 bases; junction bases not matched to a gene: 3. Germline V gene lookup returns CDR1 SGHTA and CDR2 FQGNSA. In nucleotides, the CDR3 is TGTGCCAGCAGCTGGGACAGGAGCGCTTTCTTT. Residues: CASSWDRSAFF.

The V and J genes are TRBV18 and TRBJ2-2; 8 bases match TRBD1. This CDR3 spans 15 amino acids. Germline-derived CDR1 and CDR2 are KGHSH and LQKENI. Germline trimming cut 4 bases from V and 5 bases from J; bases unmatched to any gene: 6. The CDR3 DNA reads as TGTGCCAGCTCACTGGGACAGGCGGGGACCGGGGAGCTGTTTTTT. It is translated as CASSLGQAGTGELFF. Complete variable domain (other parts from reference TRBV18 and TRBJ2-2): NAGVMQNPRHLVRRRGQEARLRCSPMKGHSHVYWYRQLPEEGLKFMVYLQKENIIDESGMPKERFSAEFPKEGPSILRIQQVVRGDSAAYFCASSLGQAGTGELFFGEGSRLTVL.

In regard to this clone: The sample carries other DNA sequences with the same CDR3. The chain couples TRBV9 to TRBJ1-3, with a possible D match to TRBD1 (6 bases). V was shortened by 0 bases and J by 2 bases, with 9 bases between the two germline ends. The CDR3 length is 15 residues. CDR1 is SGDLS, CDR2 YYNGEE, per germline. The CDR3 loop is CASSVAGEPGNTIYF. The CDR3, as DNA: TGTGCCAGCAGCGTAGCAGGGGAACCTGGAAACACCATATATTTT. Full variable domain (missing parts from reference TRBV9 and TRBJ1-3): DSGVTQTPKHLITATGQRVTLRCSPRSGDLSVYWYQQSLDQGLQFLIQYYNGEERAKGNILERFSAQQFPDLHSELNLSSLELGDSALYFCASSVAGEPGNTIYFGEGSWLTVV.

The chain carries TRBV6-6 and TRBJ2-2; 8 nucleotides line up with TRBD1. CDR3 length: 15 amino acids. Germline CDR1 and CDR2: MNHNY and SVGAGI (reference sequence). Trimming cost V 4 bases and J 5 bases; bases outside gene matches: 6. The CDR3 nucleotides are TGTGCCAGCAGTTCGACAGGGGCGGCGACCGGGGAGCTGTTTTTT. Its translation: CASSSTGAATGELFF.